This is a list of T cell receptor beta chains from one sample in a study of T-cell memory formation after mild COVID-19. TCRdb re-analysed the 5' RACE reads in MiXCR, keeping a single row per CDR3 protein. The sample carries around 150,000 distinct CDR3 sequences, 11% recorded once. What was sequenced was PBMCs or a T cell subset sorted from them (not recorded which). The source of these receptors is a man aged 18 to 29 who had mild COVID-19 (a few samples of this study predate the infection). Cell type and time point are not known. CDR3s include the opening cysteine and the closing phenylalanine or tryptophan. Rows may omit the clone size; those that give it use once, few, many or a size class.

v_gene,abundance,j_gene,CDR3aa
TRBV6-5,many,TRBJ1-6,CASSSQGSHLHF
TRBV15,few,TRBJ1-5,CATSRGGRDQPQHF
TRBV11-3,few,TRBJ2-3,CASSLGFGTPQYF
TRBV7-2,NA,TRBJ1-5,CASSLGTGGRNQPQHF
TRBV5-8,few,TRBJ1-1,CASSPGQKAEAFF
TRBV6-5,few,TRBJ2-5,CASSYHLRSSQETQYF
TRBV7-9,few,TRBJ1-1,CASSRGGQKSF
TRBV7-8,few,TRBJ2-3,CASSSFLRGGRTTDTQYF
TRBV7-2,NA,TRBJ1-6,CASSFNYNSPLHF
TRBV7-2,few,TRBJ2-1,CASSLNWRQFF
TRBV12-3/TRBV12-4,NA,TRBJ2-4,CASRSNTGGRNIKYF
TRBV12-3/TRBV12-4,many,TRBJ1-5,CASGQLNQPQHF
TRBV30,many,TRBJ2-3,CAWTRDRVTPDTQYF
TRBV12-3/TRBV12-4,many,TRBJ2-7,CASSQQGYEQYF
TRBV6-5,few,TRBJ2-3,CASSAQGFSTDTQYF
TRBV6-5,NA,TRBJ2-3,CASSDGTSGGANTQYF
TRBV4-1,few,TRBJ1-6,CASSIGQGKYSPLHF
TRBV11-2,few,TRBJ1-2,CASSLAVGRGSVNYGYTF
TRBV6-5,many,TRBJ1-2,CASRPGQHYGYTF
TRBV12-3/TRBV12-4,few,TRBJ1-3,CASSLGLRGLLGNTIYF
TRBV7-2,few,TRBJ2-5,CASRRLAGQQETQYF
TRBV12-3/TRBV12-4,few,TRBJ1-1,CASTKGQNTEAFF
TRBV5-1,many,TRBJ1-3,CASSPTALTSGNTIYF
TRBV10-3,NA,TRBJ1-3,CATQDHSGNTIYF
TRBV9,NA,TRBJ2-3,CASSAPQAEYTDTQYF
TRBV12-3/TRBV12-4,few,TRBJ2-1,CASSLNAGRGPYNEQFF
TRBV10-3,many,TRBJ1-5,CAIRDSTGTQPQHF
TRBV4-2,few,TRBJ1-5,CASSQDSTPDQPQHF
TRBV3-1,few,TRBJ2-2,CASSQDIDRGTGELFF
TRBV7-2,few,TRBJ2-3,CASSEGLAGYTQYF
TRBV12-3/TRBV12-4,NA,TRBJ2-7,CASTPDVFYEQYF
TRBV4-2,few,TRBJ1-3,CASSDRGSSGNTIYF